Presented here are 28 T cell receptor beta chains from one specimen sequenced in a study of CD4 T cells in relation to SARS-CoV-2 and coronaviruses. The protocol was immunoSEQ multiplex PCR, while the TCRdb copy is restricted to in-frame clones and leaves out a portion. The sample has about 26,000 clones, 77% seen once; the top ten hold 18%. The unexposed donors gave CD4+ T cells in about 2010-2019, prior to COVID-19. Isolation of CD4+ T cells took place after roughly nine days in culture. Antigen specificity for these receptors is unknown. Sequencing was done on a sample of CD4+ T cells from PBMCs, cultured in vitro. The receptors derive from a human donor in good health.

This clone was seen a single time. The chain is built from TRBV18 and TRBJ2-6; tentatively, D is TRBD1 (6 bases). V lost 0 bases and J 4 bases, leaving 13 bases between the germline ends. This CDR3 contains 17 residues. In germline, CDR1 is KGHSH, CDR2 LQKENI. CDR3 sequence reads: CASSPPVGRGGANVLTF. In nucleotides, the CDR3 is TGTGCCAGCTCACCACCGGTCGGCAGGGGCGGGGCCAACGTCCTGACTTTC.

The chain carries TRBV6-6 and TRBJ2-7; 7 positions agree with TRBD2. The CDR3 has 16 residues. Germline V gives CDR1 MNHNY, CDR2 SVGAGI (reference sequence). With 6 bases clipped from V and 1 base from J, the junction kept 12 bases outside the gene matches. The CDR3 DNA sequence: TGTGCCAGCAGCTCTACGGGGGAGGGAGGATCCTACGAGCAGTACTTC. The encoded protein is CASSSTGEGGSYEQYF.

This chain connects TRBV19 to TRBJ1-5; unclear D gene. V lost 6 bases and J lost 3, with 9 bases in between. CDR1 and CDR2 from the germline V gene are LNHDA and SQIVND (reference sequence). The CDR3 runs to 13 residues. CDR3 bases: TGTGCCAGTAGCAACAGCATCAATCAGCCCCAGCATTTT. Residues: CASSNSINQPQHF.

The rearrangement joins TRBV7-2 to TRBJ2-1, with D possibly called TRBD1 or TRBD2 (5 bases each). Germline CDR1 reads SGHTA; CDR2 reads FQGNSA. The CDR3 consists of 14 residues. With 5 bases removed from V and 0 bases from J, the gap between germline ends came to 8 bases. The CDR3 spells CASSRDGSYNEQFF. As DNA, the CDR3 is TGTGCCAGCAGCCGGGACGGCTCCTACAATGAGCAGTTCTTC.

The rearrangement links TRBV7-2 to TRBJ1-1; D gene uncertain. The CDR3 consists of 15 residues. V dropped 1 base and J dropped 0 bases, with 9 bases sitting between them. CDR1 is SGHTA, CDR2 FQGNSA, per germline. The CDR3 sequence: CASSLGTGMNTEAFF. In DNA form, the CDR3 reads TGTGCCAGCAGCTTAGGAACCGGGATGAACACTGAAGCTTTCTTT.

The gene calls are TRBV7-3 and TRBJ2-3; TRBD2 matches at 14 bases. Looked up from germline, CDR1 is SGHTA and CDR2 is FQGTGA. CDR3 length: 15 residues. Germline trimming cut 3 bases from V and 6 bases from J; bases unmatched to any gene: 2. The CDR3, as DNA: TGTGCCAGCAGCTTGGGACTAGCGGGAGCGGATACGCAGTATTTT. Protein: CASSLGLAGADTQYF.

V and J are TRBV27 and TRBJ1-1; D is uncertain. CDR3 length: 13 residues. Germline V gene sequence: CDR1 MNHEY, CDR2 SMNVEV (reference sequence). V was pared by 3 bases and J by 3 bases, with 8 bases between. The CDR3 sequence: CASSFGAYTEAFF. In DNA form, the CDR3 reads TGTGCCAGCAGTTTCGGAGCCTACACTGAAGCTTTCTTT.

The chain uses TRBV5-4 and TRBJ1-2; a possible D gene is TRBD1 (6 bases). The germline gives CDR1 SGHNT, CDR2 YYREEE (reference sequence). V lost 4 bases to trimming and J lost 3 bases, with 16 bases between them. There are 15 residues in the CDR3. CDR3 residues: CASSRIGGADYGYTF. Written as DNA, the CDR3 is TGTGCCAGCAGCCGCATTGGGGGCGCCGACTATGGCTACACCTTC.

V and J are TRBV7-7 and TRBJ2-1, with TRBD2 identical over 11 bases. In germline, CDR1 is SSHAT, CDR2 FNYEAQ (reference sequence). V lost 4 bases and J lost 7; bases outside the gene matches: 9. This CDR3 region has 16 residues. This CDR3 is CASSSSSGGAGNEQFF. As DNA, the CDR3 is TGTGCCAGCAGCTCAAGTAGCGGGGGGGCCGGGAATGAGCAGTTCTTC.

The chain recombines TRBV5-5 with TRBJ2-2, with TRBD2 as a possible D gene (5 bases). The germline V gene has CDR1 SGHKS and CDR2 YYEKEE (reference sequence). V lost 4 bases, J lost 0 bases, and 10 bases lay in between. This CDR3 is built from 15 residues. CDR3 loop: CASSPGLSNTGELFF. The CDR3 DNA is TGTGCCAGCAGCCCCGGACTCTCGAACACCGGGGAGCTGTTTTTT.

The chain uses TRBV11-2 and TRBJ2-5; the D gene is possibly TRBD1 (5 bases). Between the trimmed V and J ends, which lost 9 bases and 0 bases, there was a span of 11 bases. CDR3 length: 13 residues. Germline assignment: CDR1 SGHAT and CDR2 FQNNGV. CDR3 in DNA: TGTGCCAGTCAGGGCCCGTACCAAGAGACCCAGTACTTC. As protein: CASQGPYQETQYF.

This clone was seen more than once but under ten times. The CDR3 region is CASSLPGLANEQYF. The CDR3 nucleotides are TGTGCCAGCAGCTTACCGGGACTAGCGAACGAGCAGTACTTC. The chain recombines TRBV11-2 with TRBJ2-7; TRBD2 matches 10 bases. V gave up 2 bases and J gave up 5 bases; unmatched junction bases: 3. Germline V gene lookup returns CDR1 SGHAT and CDR2 FQNNGV. The CDR3 consists of 14 residues.

The V call is TRBV19, the J call TRBJ2-7; D unresolved. The CDR3 spans 14 residues. V was trimmed by 2 bases and J by 0 bases, leaving 8 bases between them. Germline CDR1 reads LNHDA; CDR2 reads SQIVND (reference sequence). Here the CDR3 reads CASSIQAFSYEQYF. For the CDR3, the DNA is TGTGCCAGTAGTATACAGGCTTTCTCCTACGAGCAGTACTTC.

The chain is built from TRBV29-1 and TRBJ2-1, with unresolved D. Germline values: CDR1 SQVTM, CDR2 ANQGSEA. The CDR3 is 14 residues long. Trimming cost V 0 bases and J 4 bases, with 10 bases left between them. This CDR3 reads CSVEDPRRYNEQFF. The CDR3 DNA is TGCAGCGTTGAAGATCCCCGTCGGTACAATGAGCAGTTCTTC.

CDR3 in amino acids: CASSFLGQGSNEKLFF. The CDR3 bases are TGTGCCAGCAGCTTCTTAGGACAGGGCTCTAATGAAAAACTGTTTTTT. V is TRBV7-8 and J is TRBJ1-4, with TRBD1 matching over 8 bases. Unmatched junction bases numbered 6, after V lost 3 bases and J lost 3 bases. The CDR3 length is 16 residues. The V gene's germline CDR1 is SGHVS and CDR2 FQNEAQ. The entire variable domain, with the rest obtained from reference TRBV7-8 and TRBJ1-4, is as follows: GAGVSQSPRYKVAKRGQDVALRCDPISGHVSLFWYQQALGQGPEFLTYFQNEAQLDKSGLPSDRFFAERPEGSVSTLKIQRTQQEDSAVYLCASSFLGQGSNEKLFFGSGTQLSVL.

The chain has TRBV19 and TRBJ1-2, with D possibly being TRBD1 (6 bases). V was clipped by 2 bases and J by 7 bases, with 14 bases between them. CDR1 LNHDA and CDR2 SQIVND come from the germline V gene (reference sequence). This CDR3 contains 14 residues. CDR3 region: CASSIRQARGGYTF. The DNA of the CDR3 is TGTGCCAGTAGTATACGACAGGCCCGGGGTGGCTACACCTTC.

This chain joins TRBV6-2 or TRBV6-3 and TRBJ2-5; TRBD1 might be the D (6 bases). CDR1 and CDR2 from the germline V gene are MNHEY and SVGEGT. The CDR3 runs 15 residues. Between the trimmed V and J ends, which lost 2 bases and 4 bases, there was a span of 14 bases. In nucleotides, the CDR3 is TGTGCCAGCAGTTACGATTCCACAGGGAGAGAGACCCAGTACTTC. This codes for CASSYDSTGRETQYF.

This chain joins TRBV6-6 and TRBJ2-5; possible D gene TRBD2, 5 bases. This CDR3 contains 13 residues. Germline lookup yields CDR1 MNHNY and CDR2 SVGAGI (reference sequence). Trimming removed 6 bases from V and 3 bases from J, with 11 bases in between. As DNA, the CDR3 is TGTGCCAGCAGAGACGCTAGCAAAGAGACCCAGTACTTC. Its protein product is CASRDASKETQYF.

This clone was seen more than once but under ten times. The chain employs TRBV19 and TRBJ2-2; no clear D. Germline assignment: CDR1 LNHDA and CDR2 SQIVND (reference sequence). The length of the CDR3 is 14 residues. Trimming stripped 6 bases from V and 5 bases from J, with 13 bases between. In DNA, the CDR3 is TGTGCCAGTAGAGCAAATACTGAGACCGGGGAGCTGTTTTTT. Protein product: CASRANTETGELFF.

This clone was counted once. The V and J genes are TRBV4-1 and TRBJ2-7, with D perhaps TRBD1 or TRBD2 (5 bases each). From germline, CDR1 is MGHRA and CDR2 YSYEKL. Deletions cut 4 bases from V and 5 bases from J, with 15 bases between. The CDR3 runs to 14 residues. This CDR3 is CASSPALGDHEQYF. The CDR3 nucleotides read TGCGCCAGCAGCCCCGCTCTGGGGGACCACGAGCAGTACTTC.

The chain links TRBV6-1 to TRBJ2-3, with D uncertain. The CDR3 length is 14 residues. CDR1 MNHNS and CDR2 SASEGT come from the germline V gene. Trimming stripped 6 bases from V and 3 bases from J, with 13 bases between. The CDR3 bases are TGTGCCAGCAGCCCCCTCAGCGTTACAGATACGCAGTATTTT. This codes for CASSPLSVTDTQYF.

Only one count was recorded for this clone. The CDR3, as DNA: TGTGCCAGCACCTCTGCCGGGGGTTCCTACAATGAGCAGTTCTTC. Translating gives CASTSAGGSYNEQFF. V gene TRBV7-9 combines with J gene TRBJ2-1; tentatively, D is TRBD2 (6 bases). The germline V gene has CDR1 SEHNR and CDR2 FQNEAQ (reference sequence). V lost 7 bases and J 1 base, leaving 14 bases between the germline ends. There are 15 residues in the CDR3.

The chain employs TRBV28 and TRBJ1-4; D remains ambiguous. Trimming left V 5 bases short and J 0 bases short, with 10 bases between. CDR1 is MDHEN, CDR2 SYDVKM, per germline. CDR3 size: 15 residues. In DNA form, the CDR3 reads TGTGCCAGCAGTCCCCGGGCCCCAACTAATGAAAAACTGTTTTTT. This codes for CASSPRAPTNEKLFF.

This CDR3 reads CASSRGGSYEQYF. The DNA for the CDR3 is TGTGCCAGCAGCCGGGGGGGAAGCTACGAGCAGTACTTC. The chain has TRBV7-9 and TRBJ2-7; TRBD2 matches at 8 bases. The CDR3 length is 13 residues. V lost 5 bases, J lost 3 bases, and 3 bases stayed unmatched. The germline CDR1 and CDR2 sequences are SEHNR and FQNEAQ (reference sequence).

The V gene is TRBV11-3, the J gene TRBJ2-1; D is unresolved. From germline, CDR1 is SGHNT and CDR2 YENEEA. Trimming left V 0 bases short and J 6 bases short, with 6 bases between. The CDR3 consists of 13 residues. Here the CDR3 reads CASSLDVPNEQFF. The CDR3 DNA follows: TGTGCCAGCAGCTTAGACGTACCCAATGAGCAGTTCTTC.

V is TRBV7-9 and J is TRBJ1-1, with D possibly being TRBD1 (5 bases). CDR1 is SEHNR, CDR2 FQNEAQ, per germline (reference sequence). V lost 3 bases and J lost 7, with 15 bases in between. The CDR3 spans 14 residues. The CDR3 is CASSFGKEQGEAFF. In nucleotides, the CDR3 is TGTGCCAGCAGCTTCGGCAAGGAGCAGGGTGAAGCTTTCTTT.

V is TRBV2 and J is TRBJ2-7; TRBD2 is a possible D gene (5 bases). V lost 7 bases and J lost 6, with 10 bases in between. The germline V gene encodes CDR1 SNHLY and CDR2 FYNNEI. The CDR3 runs to 11 residues. CDR3 residues: CASTEEVEQYF. The CDR3 DNA is TGTGCCAGCACCGAGGAGGTCGAGCAGTACTTC.

V usage is TRBV10-3 and J usage is TRBJ1-5; 10 positions agree with TRBD1. V lost 2 bases, J lost 6 bases, and 1 base stayed unmatched. Looked up from germline, CDR1 is ENHRY and CDR2 is SYGVKD. This CDR3 contains 14 residues. DNA of the CDR3: TGTGCCATCAGTGAGAGGGACAGGGGTCAGCCCCAGCATTTT. It yields the protein CAISERDRGQPQHF.